Each of the 20 T cell receptor beta chains below was sequenced from the same sample in a study of T-cell memory formation after mild COVID-19. Via MiXCR, TCRdb re-called the 5' RACE reads, giving one row per CDR3 protein. The sample holds 150,000 to 200,000 distinct CDR3 sequences, around 15% seen once. The source material was PBMCs or a T cell subset sorted from them (not recorded which). The receptors come from an adult woman who had mild COVID-19 (a few samples of this study predate the infection). Cell type and time point are not known.

The chain links TRBV19 to TRBJ1-1; perhaps TRBD1 as D (5 bases). The CDR3 is made up of 15 amino acids. Germline V gene sequence: CDR1 LNHDA, CDR2 SQIVND (reference sequence). Trimming removed 1 base from V and 1 base from J, with 10 bases in between. The DNA for the CDR3 is TGTGCCAGTAGTATAGGGGGACTGACGAACACTGAAGCTTTCTTT. The encoded protein is CASSIGGLTNTEAFF.

The rearrangement uses TRBV3-1 and TRBJ2-2; tentatively, D is TRBD1 (7 bases). V was shortened by 4 bases and J by 7 bases, with 22 bases between the two germline ends. Looked up from germline, CDR1 is LGHDT and CDR2 is YNNKEL (reference sequence). The CDR3 loop spans 17 amino acids. The CDR3 sequence: CASSPAGGPYQGGELFF. The CDR3 DNA sequence: TGTGCCAGCAGCCCCGCAGGGGGGCCATACCAGGGCGGGGAGCTGTTTTTT.

V is TRBV30 and J is TRBJ2-7; 10 bases fit TRBD2. Germline V CDR1 and CDR2: GTSNPN, SVGIG (reference sequence). This CDR3 comprises 13 residues. V was clipped by 1 base and J by 4 bases; unmatched bases: 1. CDR3 amino acids: CAWSGTSGYEQYF. For the CDR3, the DNA is TGTGCCTGGAGTGGGACTAGCGGATACGAGCAGTACTTC.

This clonotype was found a few times. J is TRBJ1-2 and V is TRBV12-3 or TRBV12-4; a weak D match, TRBD1 (6 bases). This CDR3 is built from 13 residues. Trimming shortened V by 7 bases and J by 7 bases, and 16 bases separated the two germline ends. CDR3 sequence (DNA): TGTGCCAGCACCAGAGGGACAAGGGCTGGCTACACCTTC. This codes for CASTRGTRAGYTF.

The chain is built from TRBV9 and TRBJ1-3; TRBD1 might be the D (6 bases). V was trimmed by 3 bases and J by 3 bases, leaving 13 bases between them. This CDR3 contains 15 residues. Germline V lookup: CDR1 SGDLS, CDR2 YYNGEE. CDR3 sequence (DNA): TGTGCCAGCAGCGCCGGGACACCGGATGGAAACACCATATATTTT. Amino acid sequence: CASSAGTPDGNTIYF.

Only a few counts were recorded for this clonotype. This chain links TRBV6-5 with TRBJ2-1; the match to TRBD1 covers 8 bases. With V trimmed by 2 bases and J by 0 bases, 6 bases remained unmatched. The CDR3 runs 17 residues. Germline CDR1 is MNHEY and CDR2 is SVGAGI. CDR3 protein: CASSYPNRGSSYNEQFF. CDR3 in DNA: TGTGCCAGCAGTTACCCCAACAGGGGGAGCTCCTACAATGAGCAGTTCTTC.

This chain's CDR3 is CSAGRDSANTGELFF. The CDR3 DNA is TGCAGTGCTGGTCGGGACAGCGCGAACACCGGGGAGCTGTTTTTT. The V call is TRBV20-1, the J call TRBJ2-2; TRBD1 matches 7 bases. The CDR3 covers 15 residues. CDR1 is DFQATT, CDR2 SNEGSKA, per germline (reference sequence). V trimming: 5 bases; J trimming: 0 bases; junction bases outside the gene matches: 6.

This clonotype turned up a few times. The V call is TRBV13, the J call TRBJ2-7, with 13 bases that match TRBD2. CDR3 size: 14 residues. With 5 bases clipped from V and 7 bases from J, the junction kept 5 bases outside the gene matches. From germline, CDR1 is PRHDT and CDR2 FYEKMQ (reference sequence). CDR3 sequence (DNA): TGTGCCAGCAGCCCAACGACTAGCGGGAGGGAGCAGTACTTC. It specifies CASSPTTSGREQYF.

This chain uses TRBV5-1 with TRBJ2-6; D gene uncertain. Trimming stripped 4 bases from V and 1 base from J, with 9 bases between. The germline V gene has CDR1 SGHRS and CDR2 YFSETQ. This CDR3 comprises 15 residues. In nucleotides, the CDR3 is TGCGCCAGCAGCGGGGATTGGTCTGGGGCCAACGTCCTGACTTTC. This encodes CASSGDWSGANVLTF.

Only a few counts were recorded for this clonotype. The chain links TRBV5-1 to TRBJ2-2; D may be TRBD2 (6 bases). The CDR3 has 15 amino acids. V was trimmed by 1 base and J by 7 bases, leaving 14 bases between them. Germline loops: CDR1 SGHRS, CDR2 YFSETQ. CDR3 in amino acids: CASSLNVAVLGELFF. Written as DNA, the CDR3 is TGCGCCAGCAGCTTGAATGTAGCGGTCCTCGGGGAGCTGTTTTTT.

This clonotype was detected ten times or more. The V call is TRBV5-1, the J call TRBJ2-1; TRBD2 matches at 11 bases. This CDR3 spans 16 amino acids. V trimming: 3 bases; J trimming: 5 bases; junction bases outside the gene matches: 7. Germline CDR1 SGHRS, CDR2 YFSETQ. The CDR3 region has the DNA TGCGCCAGCAGCTGGATCTTAGCGGGGGGGCACAATGAGCAGTTCTTC. Its translation is CASSWILAGGHNEQFF.

This clonotype was recorded at least ten times. CDR3 protein: CASSLSPSGRAVNEQFF. The CDR3 bases are TGTGCCAGCAGCTTGAGCCCTAGCGGGAGGGCCGTGAATGAGCAGTTCTTC. The chain combines TRBV7-8 with TRBJ2-1; 12 bases agree with TRBD2. CDR1 SGHVS and CDR2 FQNEAQ come from the germline V gene. The J segment lost 7 bases and the V segment lost 3 bases, leaving 10 bases of the junction unmatched. The CDR3 totals 17 residues.

The chain uses TRBV7-8 and TRBJ1-1; maybe TRBD1 (5 bases). V shed 0 bases and J shed 1 base, with 9 bases lying between them. The germline gives CDR1 SGHVS, CDR2 FQNEAQ. The length of the CDR3 is 15 residues. CDR3 sequence reads: CASSLAGASNTEAFF. The CDR3 DNA reads TGTGCCAGCAGCTTAGCCGGGGCCTCGAACACTGAAGCTTTCTTT.

This clonotype occurred a few times. The gene calls are TRBV3-1 and TRBJ1-6; D is unclear. Germline V CDR1 and CDR2: LGHDT, YNNKEL (reference sequence). The ends were cut back, 2 bases at V and 7 bases at J, with 9 bases in the middle. The CDR3 is 14 amino acids. CDR3 sequence reads: CASSQRTENSPLHF. The CDR3, as DNA: TGTGCCAGCAGCCAAAGGACGGAAAATTCACCCCTCCACTTT.

The chain combines TRBV7-9 with TRBJ1-4; no definite D call. Germline values: CDR1 SEHNR, CDR2 FQNEAQ (reference sequence). CDR3 length: 15 residues. The V and J ends lost 0 bases and 3 bases respectively, with 8 bases between them. CDR3 region: CASSLAGSPNEKLFF. CDR3 sequence (DNA): TGTGCCAGCAGCTTAGCGGGGAGCCCTAATGAAAAACTGTTTTTT.

This clonotype was counted only a few times. This chain connects TRBV6-5 to TRBJ2-7, with 7 positions matching TRBD1. Germline V gene data show CDR1 as MNHEY and CDR2 as SVGAGI. Germline trimming cut 7 bases from V and 2 bases from J; bases unmatched to any gene: 5. The CDR3 runs to 13 residues. The CDR3 region has the DNA TGTGCCAGCATTCGGACAGGAACCTACGAGCAGTACTTC. It specifies CASIRTGTYEQYF.

This clonotype was counted only a few times. The chain is built from TRBV11-2 and TRBJ2-3, with D hard to call. The germline V gene encodes CDR1 SGHAT and CDR2 FQNNGV. V was pared by 1 base and J by 2 bases, with 10 bases between. This CDR3 has 15 residues. The CDR3, as DNA: TGTGCCAGCAGCTTAGGTTTACTTCCCACAGATACGCAGTATTTT. This gives the protein CASSLGLLPTDTQYF.

This clonotype came up many times. The rearrangement links TRBV7-9 to TRBJ2-7; 9 bases are a match to TRBD1. CDR3 size: 16 residues. Germline lookup yields CDR1 SEHNR and CDR2 FQNEAQ (reference sequence). Trimming cost V 1 base and J 2 bases; bases outside gene matches: 6. The CDR3 spells CASSLGGTGRTYEQYF. In DNA form, the CDR3 reads TGTGCCAGCAGCTTAGGGGGGACAGGGAGGACCTACGAGCAGTACTTC.

This clonotype occurred a few times. V usage is TRBV12-3 or TRBV12-4 and J usage is TRBJ2-5; 9 bases map to TRBD1. This CDR3 comprises 15 residues. V dropped 5 bases and J dropped 5; count of bases not matched to a gene: 9. CDR3 DNA sequence: TGTGCCAGCAGTCCCGGCGGACAGGGGATGGAGACCCAGTACTTC. Encoded protein: CASSPGGQGMETQYF.

The chain uses TRBV29-1 and TRBJ2-3, with D perhaps TRBD1 or TRBD2 (5 bases each). The germline CDR1 and CDR2 sequences are SQVTM and ANQGSEA. The CDR3 runs to 14 residues. With 2 bases removed from V and 2 bases from J, the gap between germline ends came to 11 bases. This CDR3 is CSVEKWGFTDTQYF. The CDR3 nucleotides read TGCAGCGTTGAAAAATGGGGGTTCACAGATACGCAGTATTTT.